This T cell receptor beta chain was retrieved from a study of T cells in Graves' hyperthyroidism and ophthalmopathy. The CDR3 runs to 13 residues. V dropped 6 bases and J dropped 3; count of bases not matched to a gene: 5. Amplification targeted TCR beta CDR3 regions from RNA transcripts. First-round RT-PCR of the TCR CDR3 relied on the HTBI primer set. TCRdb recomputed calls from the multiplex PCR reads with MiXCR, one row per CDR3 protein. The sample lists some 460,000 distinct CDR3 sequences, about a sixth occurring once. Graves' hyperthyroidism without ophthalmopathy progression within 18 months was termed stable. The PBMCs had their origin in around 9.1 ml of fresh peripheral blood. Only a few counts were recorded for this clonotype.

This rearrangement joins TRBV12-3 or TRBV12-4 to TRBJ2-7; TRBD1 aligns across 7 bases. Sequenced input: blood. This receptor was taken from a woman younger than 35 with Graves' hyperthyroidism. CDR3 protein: CASSYGQVYEQYF. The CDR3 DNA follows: TGTGCCAGCAGCTACGGACAGGTCTACGAGCAGTACTTC.